The 18 T cell receptor beta chains presented below share a single source sample, sequenced in a study of blood T cell repertoires in COVID-19. Sequencing used immunoSEQ multiplex PCR; TCRdb keeps in-frame clones, though not all of them. The sample holds 240,000 or so clones, 90% seen once. The sample taken for sequencing was PBMCs or T cells enriched from blood (not recorded which). The source of these receptors is a man aged 45-60 years who had been exposed to COVID-19.

The chain links TRBV19 to TRBJ2-3; 8 nucleotides align to TRBD2. V dropped 6 bases and J dropped 3; count of bases not matched to a gene: 20. The germline CDR1 and CDR2 sequences are LNHDA and SQIVND (reference sequence). The CDR3 spans 19 residues. The CDR3 region has the DNA TGTGCCAGTAGGATTAATGGGGCAGCGGGAGCCTTCCGGACAGATACGCAGTATTTT. Residues: CASRINGAAGAFRTDTQYF.

V gene TRBV29-1 combines with J gene TRBJ2-2; 7 nucleotides line up with TRBD1. The V gene end was trimmed by 4 bases and the J gene end by 3 bases; junction bases not matched to a gene: 8. The CDR3 is made up of 15 amino acids. Germline CDR1 reads SQVTM; CDR2 reads ANQGSEA. The CDR3 here is CSVAGGTGDTGELFF. CDR3 nucleotide sequence: TGCAGCGTTGCAGGGGGTACAGGGGACACCGGGGAGCTGTTTTTT.

The CDR3 bases are TGTGCCAGCAGCCAAATGGCACGCCGTTCGACAGGGAACTATGGCTACACCTTC. It is translated as CASSQMARRSTGNYGYTF. This chain uses TRBV4-2 with TRBJ1-2; 7 nucleotides agree with TRBD1. The CDR3 runs to 18 residues. Germline loops: CDR1 LGHNA, CDR2 YNFKEQ. V lost 2 bases to trimming and J lost 2 bases; unmatched junction nucleotides: 14.

The CDR3 loop is CASSKVTGTSGTPSYNEQFF. The CDR3 nucleotides are TGTGCCAGCAGCAAAGTAACCGGGACTAGCGGGACCCCTTCCTACAATGAGCAGTTCTTC. The chain employs TRBV21-1 and TRBJ2-1; TRBD2, as called in the table, went unchecked against the DNA. TRBV21-1 represents a pseudogene. The CDR3 extends over 20 amino acids.

The chain has TRBV5-1 and TRBJ2-5; 12 nucleotides match TRBD2. With 0 bases clipped from V and 4 bases from J, the junction kept 4 bases outside the gene matches. This CDR3 comprises 16 residues. Germline V gives CDR1 SGHRS, CDR2 YFSETQ. CDR3 DNA: TGCGCCAGCAGCTTGGACCCGACTAGCGGGAGAGAGACCCAGTACTTC. Translation: CASSLDPTSGRETQYF.

The chain uses TRBV9 and TRBJ2-2, with D possibly TRBD1 on 5 matching bases. Trimming removed 1 base at V and 2 bases at J, with 15 bases between. Germline-derived CDR1 and CDR2 are SGDLS and YYNGEE. The CDR3 contains 17 residues. This CDR3 reads CASSVTVGQLNTGELFF. The DNA of the CDR3 is TGTGCCAGCAGCGTAACGGTGGGGCAGCTAAACACCGGGGAGCTGTTTTTT.

In DNA, the CDR3 is TGTGCCAGCAGCCGCGTGGTGGAGAAAGTTTCACCCCTCCACTTT. Protein sequence: CASSRVVEKVSPLHF. The chain joins TRBV28 to TRBJ1-6; D is ambiguous. The germline V gene has CDR1 MDHEN and CDR2 SYDVKM. The CDR3 totals 15 residues. Trimming took off 6 bases at V and 9 bases at J, with 18 bases between the two ends.

The genes are TRBV5-4 and TRBJ1-6; D possibly corresponds to TRBD1 (6 bases). The length of the CDR3 is 17 residues. The germline V gene encodes CDR1 SGHNT and CDR2 YYREEE (reference sequence). V was cut by 0 bases and J by 6 bases, with 16 bases left in between. CDR3 nucleotide sequence: TGTGCCAGCAGCTTGGGTCTTGCCAGGGGAGTTAATTCACCCCTCCACTTT. Protein: CASSLGLARGVNSPLHF.

V is TRBV20-1 and J is TRBJ1-3; the match to TRBD1 covers 9 bases. Germline lookup yields CDR1 DFQATT and CDR2 SNEGSKA (reference sequence). Unmatched junction bases numbered 9, after V lost 3 bases and J lost 3 bases. The CDR3 covers 16 residues. In DNA form, the CDR3 reads TGCAGTGCTAGTAAAGGGGGACAGGGTTATGGAAACACCATATATTTT. Translation gives CSASKGGQGYGNTIYF.

A note on this clone: The sample carries other DNA sequences with the same CDR3. J is TRBJ1-1 and V is TRBV6-5; D gene uncertain. The CDR3 extends over 14 amino acids. V was cut by 3 bases and J by 1 base, with 9 bases left in between. Germline V gene lookup returns CDR1 MNHEY and CDR2 SVGAGI. CDR3: CASSYAGGNTEAFF. CDR3 bases: TGTGCCAGCAGTTATGCAGGTGGGAACACTGAAGCTTTCTTT.

The V gene is TRBV3-1 (or the pseudogene TRBV3-2), the J gene TRBJ2-3, with TRBD1 identical over 9 bases. The ends lost 4 bases at V and 6 bases at J; junction bases unmatched: 14. Germline CDR1 LGHDT, CDR2 YNNKEL (reference sequence). This CDR3 spans 17 amino acids. The CDR3 loop reads CASSPLDRGPLRDTQYF. The CDR3 region has the DNA TGTGCCAGCAGCCCATTGGACAGGGGACCCCTACGGGATACGCAGTATTTT.

The rearrangement joins TRBV5-1 to TRBJ1-1, with D maybe TRBD1 (5 bases). The CDR3 loop spans 14 amino acids. V lost 2 bases and J 8 bases, leaving 16 bases between the germline ends. Germline CDR1 and CDR2: SGHRS and YFSETQ. This chain's CDR3 is CASSFDGGSGEAFF. CDR3 nucleotide sequence: TGCGCCAGCAGCTTCGACGGGGGGTCTGGAGAAGCTTTCTTT. Combining the CDR3 with reference TRBV5-1 and TRBJ1-1 gives the whole variable domain KAGVTQTPRYLIKTRGQQVTLSCSPISGHRSVSWYQQTPGQGLQFLFEYFSETQRNKGNFPGRFSGRQFSNSRSEMNVSTLELGDSALYLCASSFDGGSGEAFFGQGTRLTVV.

The chain carries TRBV11-2 and TRBJ2-5; TRBD2 might be the D (5 bases). V gave up 6 bases and J gave up 3 bases, with 14 bases separating them. From germline, CDR1 is SGHAT and CDR2 FQNNGV. The CDR3 consists of 14 residues. DNA for the CDR3: TGTGCCAGCAGTGTAGTGGGGAGCGAAGAGACCCAGTACTTC. Translation gives CASSVVGSEETQYF.

V gene TRBV21-1 combines with J gene TRBJ2-1; the table assigns TRBD1, which was not confirmed against the DNA. TRBV21-1 represents a pseudogene. The CDR3 is 15 residues long. DNA for the CDR3: TGTGCCAGCACCAGGGGGACAAAAGGCTACAATGAGCAGTTCTTC. Its translation is CASTRGTKGYNEQFF.

A single count supports this clone. The rearrangement links TRBV7-9 to TRBJ2-2; D might be TRBD2 (6 bases). The CDR3 loop spans 14 amino acids. V lost 5 bases, J lost 6 bases, and 13 bases lay in between. Germline CDR1 is SEHNR and CDR2 is FQNEAQ (reference sequence). CDR3 bases: TGTGCCAGCAGCCCGCTAGGAGGGCCCGGGGAGCTGTTTTTT. Encoded protein: CASSPLGGPGELFF.

This chain uses TRBV6-5 with TRBJ1-4; 10 bases fit TRBD1. This CDR3 is built from 14 residues. Germline trimming cut 7 bases from V and 5 bases from J; bases unmatched to any gene: 4. Looked up from germline, CDR1 is MNHEY and CDR2 is SVGAGI. CDR3 in amino acids: CASKMGQGNEKLFF. CDR3 DNA: TGTGCCAGCAAGATGGGACAGGGGAATGAAAAACTGTTTTTT.

In DNA form, the CDR3 reads TGTGCCAGCTCACCTAGGTACCGGGACAGGGGGTCTATCAGCACAGATACGCAGTATTTT. Amino acid sequence: CASSPRYRDRGSISTDTQYF. The V and J genes are TRBV18 and TRBJ2-3; 11 positions agree with TRBD1. Germline CDR1 KGHSH, CDR2 LQKENI. The CDR3 runs 20 residues. J was trimmed by 0 bases and V by 3 bases; bases with no gene match: 14.

The chain has TRBV13 and TRBJ2-2; D may be TRBD2 (5 bases). Deletions cut 4 bases from V and 8 bases from J, with 17 bases between. This CDR3 is built from 15 residues. Germline V lookup: CDR1 PRHDT, CDR2 FYEKMQ (reference sequence). CDR3 protein: CASSSYAGNPGELFF. The CDR3 region has the DNA TGTGCCAGCAGCTCGTACGCCGGGAACCCTGGGGAGCTGTTTTTT.